This TCR beta chain emerged from a study of Ad26.COV2.S vaccination and SARS-CoV-2 variants. Overall study: This donor came from the COV1001 trial of Ad26.COV2.S. Intramuscularly, Ad26.COV2.S was given either once or twice, 56 days apart. Study-wide findings and caveats: An underestimation of total T cell responses may have resulted from the TCR breadth and depth analyses. Spike-specific TCR breadth in vaccine recipients exceeded that seen in placebo recipients.

On this clone itself: Its antigen remains unidentified.

The treatment denotes: 15 to 20 received Ad26.COV2.S at low or high dose, single or two shots; roughly 5 received placebo; per-sample allocation not given. It was on day 63 after the first vaccine or placebo injection that samples were taken. V lost 4 bases, J lost 5 bases, and 15 bases lay in between. The CDR3 has 14 residues. Germline CDR1 reads SGHDT; CDR2 reads YYEEEE. Measured with immunoSEQ multiplex PCR; TCRdb has only the in-frame clones, and not every one. The sample includes some 290,000 clones, approximately 80% of them seen just once. Sequencing was performed on peripheral blood, taken in a trial of Ad26.COV2.S vaccine versus placebo. The clonotype was recovered from a person aged 18-65 years who received the Ad26.COV2.S COVID-19 vaccine or a placebo. The chain is built from TRBV5-6 and TRBJ1-2, with a weak D call TRBD1 (6 bases). The CDR3 here is CASSRRGLIYGYTF. CDR3 nucleotide sequence: TGTGCCAGCAGCCGCAGGGGTCTGATTTATGGCTACACCTTC.